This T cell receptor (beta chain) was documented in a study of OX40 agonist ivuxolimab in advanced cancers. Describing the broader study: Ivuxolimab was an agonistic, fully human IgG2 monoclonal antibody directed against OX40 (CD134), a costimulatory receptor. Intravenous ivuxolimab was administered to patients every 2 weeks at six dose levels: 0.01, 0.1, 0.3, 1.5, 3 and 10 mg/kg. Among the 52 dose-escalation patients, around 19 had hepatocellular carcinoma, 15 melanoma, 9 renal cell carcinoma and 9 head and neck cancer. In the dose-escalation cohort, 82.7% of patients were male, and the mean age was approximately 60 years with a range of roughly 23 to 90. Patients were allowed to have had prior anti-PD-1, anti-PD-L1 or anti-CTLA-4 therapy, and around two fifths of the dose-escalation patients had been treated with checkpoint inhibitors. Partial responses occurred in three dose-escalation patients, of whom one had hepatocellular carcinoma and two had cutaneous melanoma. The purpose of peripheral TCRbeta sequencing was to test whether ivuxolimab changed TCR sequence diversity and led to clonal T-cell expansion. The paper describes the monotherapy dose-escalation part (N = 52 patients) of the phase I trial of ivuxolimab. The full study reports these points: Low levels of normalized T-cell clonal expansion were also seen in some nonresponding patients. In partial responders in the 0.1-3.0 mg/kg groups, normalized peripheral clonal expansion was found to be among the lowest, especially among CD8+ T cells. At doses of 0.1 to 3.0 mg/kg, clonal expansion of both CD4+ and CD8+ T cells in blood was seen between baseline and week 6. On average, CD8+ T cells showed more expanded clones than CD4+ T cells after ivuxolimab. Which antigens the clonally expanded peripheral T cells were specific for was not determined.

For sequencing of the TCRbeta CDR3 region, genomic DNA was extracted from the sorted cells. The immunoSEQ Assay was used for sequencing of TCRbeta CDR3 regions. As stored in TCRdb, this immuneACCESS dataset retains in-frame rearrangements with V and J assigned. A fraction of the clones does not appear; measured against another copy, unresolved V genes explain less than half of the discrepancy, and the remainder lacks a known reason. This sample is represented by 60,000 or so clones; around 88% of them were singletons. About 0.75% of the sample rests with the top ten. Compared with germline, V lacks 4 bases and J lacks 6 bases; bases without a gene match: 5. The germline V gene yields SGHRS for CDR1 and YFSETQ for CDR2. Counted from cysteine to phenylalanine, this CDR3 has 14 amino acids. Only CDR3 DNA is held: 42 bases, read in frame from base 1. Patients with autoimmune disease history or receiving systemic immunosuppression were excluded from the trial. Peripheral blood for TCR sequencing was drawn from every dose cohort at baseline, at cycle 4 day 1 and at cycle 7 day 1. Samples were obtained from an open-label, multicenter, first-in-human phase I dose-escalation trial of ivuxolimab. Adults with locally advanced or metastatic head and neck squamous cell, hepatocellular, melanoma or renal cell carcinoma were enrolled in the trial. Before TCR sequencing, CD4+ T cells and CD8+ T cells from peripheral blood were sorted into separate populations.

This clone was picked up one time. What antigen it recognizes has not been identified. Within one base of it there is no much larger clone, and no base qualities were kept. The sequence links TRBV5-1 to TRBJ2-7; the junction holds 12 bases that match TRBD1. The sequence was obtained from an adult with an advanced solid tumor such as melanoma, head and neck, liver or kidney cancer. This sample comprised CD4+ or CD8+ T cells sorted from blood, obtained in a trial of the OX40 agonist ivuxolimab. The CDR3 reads CASSAGQGALEQYF. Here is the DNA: TGCGCCAGCAGCGCGGGACAGGGGGCCCTCGAGCAGTACTTC.